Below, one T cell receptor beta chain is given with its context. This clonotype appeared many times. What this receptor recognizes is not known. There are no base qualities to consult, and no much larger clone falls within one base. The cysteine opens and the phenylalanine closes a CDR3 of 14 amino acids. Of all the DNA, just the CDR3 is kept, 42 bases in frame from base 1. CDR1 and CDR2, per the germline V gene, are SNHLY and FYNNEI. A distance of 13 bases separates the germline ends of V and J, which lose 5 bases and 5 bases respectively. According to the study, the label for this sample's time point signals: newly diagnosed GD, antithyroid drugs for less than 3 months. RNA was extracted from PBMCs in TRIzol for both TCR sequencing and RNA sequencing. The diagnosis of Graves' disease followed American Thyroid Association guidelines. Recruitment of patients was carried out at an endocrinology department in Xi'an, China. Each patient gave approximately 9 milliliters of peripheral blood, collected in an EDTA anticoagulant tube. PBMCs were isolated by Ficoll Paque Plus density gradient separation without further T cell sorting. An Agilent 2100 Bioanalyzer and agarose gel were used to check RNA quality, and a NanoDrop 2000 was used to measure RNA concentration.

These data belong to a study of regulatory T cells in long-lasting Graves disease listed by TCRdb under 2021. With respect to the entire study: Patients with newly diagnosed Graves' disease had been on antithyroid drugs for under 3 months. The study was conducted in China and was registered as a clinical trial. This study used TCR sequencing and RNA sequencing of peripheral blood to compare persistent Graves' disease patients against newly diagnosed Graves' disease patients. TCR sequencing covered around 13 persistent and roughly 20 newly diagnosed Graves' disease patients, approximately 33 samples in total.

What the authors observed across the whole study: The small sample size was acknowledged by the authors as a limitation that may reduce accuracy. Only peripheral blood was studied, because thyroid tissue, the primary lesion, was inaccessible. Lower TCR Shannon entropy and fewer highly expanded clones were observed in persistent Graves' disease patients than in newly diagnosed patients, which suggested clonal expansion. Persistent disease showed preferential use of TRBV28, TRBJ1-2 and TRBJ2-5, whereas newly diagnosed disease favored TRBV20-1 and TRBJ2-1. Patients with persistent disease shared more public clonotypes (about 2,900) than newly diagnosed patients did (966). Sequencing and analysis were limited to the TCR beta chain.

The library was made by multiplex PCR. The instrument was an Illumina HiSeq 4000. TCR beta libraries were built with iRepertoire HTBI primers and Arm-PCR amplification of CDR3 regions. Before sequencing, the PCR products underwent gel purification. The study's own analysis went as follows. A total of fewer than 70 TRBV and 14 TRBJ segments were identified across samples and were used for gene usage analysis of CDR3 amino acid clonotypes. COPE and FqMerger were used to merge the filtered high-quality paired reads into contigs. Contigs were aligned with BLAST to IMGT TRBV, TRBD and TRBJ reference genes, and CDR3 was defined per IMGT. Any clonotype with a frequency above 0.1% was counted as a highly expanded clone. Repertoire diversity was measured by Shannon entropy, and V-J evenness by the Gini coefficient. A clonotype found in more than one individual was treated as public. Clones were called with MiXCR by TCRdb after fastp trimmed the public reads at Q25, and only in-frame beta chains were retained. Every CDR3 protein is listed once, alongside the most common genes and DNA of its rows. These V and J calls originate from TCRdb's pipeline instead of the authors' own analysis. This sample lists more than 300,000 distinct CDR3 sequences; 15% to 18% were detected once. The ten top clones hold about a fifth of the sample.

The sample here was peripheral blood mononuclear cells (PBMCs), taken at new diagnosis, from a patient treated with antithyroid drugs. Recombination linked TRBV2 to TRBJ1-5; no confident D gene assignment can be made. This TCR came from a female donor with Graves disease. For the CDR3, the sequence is CASSPVKTDQPQHF. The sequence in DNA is TGTGCCAGCAGTCCGGTGAAGACGGATCAGCCCCAGCATTTT.